This entry features one TCR beta chain sequence. The data originate from a study of blood T cell repertoires in COVID-19. TCRdb's copy holds only in-frame clones and misses some; the assay was immunoSEQ multiplex PCR. The table records some 30,000 clones, 80% to 90% of them present only once. The CDR3 contains 14 residues. Germline lookup yields CDR1 SQVTM and CDR2 ANQGSEA. V was cut by 3 bases and J by 2 bases, with 11 bases left in between. The source of this sequence is a human donor with acute or convalescent COVID-19. The donor label of this sample is uncertain. The sample comprised peripheral blood. The chain joins TRBV29-1 to TRBJ2-1; D may be TRBD2 (6 bases). CDR3 region: CSVDIGSTYNEQFF. Written as DNA, the CDR3 is TGCAGCGTTGATATCGGGAGCACCTACAATGAGCAGTTCTTC.